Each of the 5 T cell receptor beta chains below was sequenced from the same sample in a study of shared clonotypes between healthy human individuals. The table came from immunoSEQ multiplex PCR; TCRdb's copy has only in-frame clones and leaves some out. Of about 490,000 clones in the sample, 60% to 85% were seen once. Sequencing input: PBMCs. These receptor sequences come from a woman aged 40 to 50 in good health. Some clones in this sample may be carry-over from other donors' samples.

CDR3 loop: CASSPWDRETDTQYF. DNA for the CDR3: TGTGCCAGCAGCCCATGGGACAGGGAGACAGATACGCAGTATTTT. J is TRBJ2-3 and V is TRBV7-2; 9 bases are a match to TRBD1. CDR1 SGHTA and CDR2 FQGNSA come from the germline V gene. The CDR3 is 15 amino acids. Trimming took 5 bases from V and 3 from J; bases not matched to a gene: 6.

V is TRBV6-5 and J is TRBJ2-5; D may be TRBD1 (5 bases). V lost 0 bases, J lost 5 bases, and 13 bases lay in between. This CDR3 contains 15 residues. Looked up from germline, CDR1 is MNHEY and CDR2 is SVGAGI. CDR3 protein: CASSYSGTGRETQYF. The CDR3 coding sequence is TGTGCCAGCAGTTACTCCGGAACAGGCCGGGAGACCCAGTACTTC.

The CDR3 loop reads CASARQFLSSYEQYF. The CDR3 DNA follows: TGTGCCAGTGCCAGGCAATTCCTTAGCTCCTACGAGCAGTACTTC. The chain employs TRBV27 and TRBJ2-7, with D uncertain. CDR1 and CDR2 from the germline V gene are MNHEY and SMNVEV (reference sequence). The CDR3 consists of 15 residues. Trimming left V 9 bases short and J 0 bases short, with 18 bases between.

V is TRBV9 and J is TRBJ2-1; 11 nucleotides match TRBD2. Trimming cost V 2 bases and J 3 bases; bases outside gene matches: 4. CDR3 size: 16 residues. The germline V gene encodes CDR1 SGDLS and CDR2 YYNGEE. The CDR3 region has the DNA TGTGCCAGCAGCGTTTTAGCGGGAGGGAACTACAATGAGCAGTTCTTC. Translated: CASSVLAGGNYNEQFF. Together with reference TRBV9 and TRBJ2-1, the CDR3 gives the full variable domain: DSGVTQTPKHLITATGQRVTLRCSPRSGDLSVYWYQQSLDQGLQFLIQYYNGEERAKGNILERFSAQQFPDLHSELNLSSLELGDSALYFCASSVLAGGNYNEQFFGPGTRLTVL.

CDR3 coding DNA: TGTGCCAGCCGCCCAGGGACAGATTACAATGAGCAGTTCTTC. As protein: CASRPGTDYNEQFF. The J gene is TRBJ2-1, the V gene TRBV27; 7 bases are shared with TRBD1. Germline-derived CDR1 and CDR2 are MNHEY and SMNVEV (reference sequence). The CDR3 totals 14 residues. V lost 8 bases, J lost 4 bases, and 8 bases stayed unmatched.